This T cell receptor (beta chain) was captured by sequencing in a study of human T cells and chemical hapten exposure (dated by TCRdb to the early 2020s). Regarding the complete study: For sensitization, 2% DPC in acetone was applied to a 2 cm by 2 cm area of upper inner arm skin. For TCR sequencing, blood came from 25 to 30 alopecia patients at anywhere from one to four time points (pre-sensitization, 2, 6 and 24 weeks). Libraries were pooled for sequencing, and variation in per-sample TCR yields was attributed mainly to small differences in library volumes within the pool. Weekly therapeutic DPC doses were additionally applied to the scalp of patients throughout the roughly 23-week study period. The mostly female patient cohort included alopecia areata with under or over 50% scalp involvement, alopecia totalis and alopecia universalis. Patch testing on the upper back used Finn chambers containing 0.01% DPC, with scoring done after 6 days according to International Contact Dermatitis Research Group standards. Blood was sampled from patients pre-sensitization (week 0) and at 2, 6 and about 24 weeks after DPC sensitization. The study tracked peripheral blood TCR repertoire changes in vivo during primary and secondary sensitization to the hapten diphenylcyclopropenone (DPC) in alopecia patients. Here is what the overall study found, with its caveats: No change with DPC sensitization was found in the number of TCRs above 1 in 1000 frequency, and no evidence of global repertoire structure alterations was found. Repeated subsampling changed both the strength of the expansion versus patch-test correlation and the threshold at which that correlation became significant. The number of PT1 expanded TCRs positively correlated with patch test score, significant at thresholds 8, 16 and 32 but not 4. Expanded TCRs formed significantly more large CDR3 similarity clusters than pre-sensitization or healthy control sets, consistent with antigen-driven responses. Alopecia, a presumed autoimmune disease, was present in all patients, so the immune response of the patients might differ from that of healthy individuals.

The sample holds a few counts of this clonotype. It has no known antigen specificity. No per-base quality is available; no much larger clone lies one base away. From a lookup of the germline V gene, CDR1 and CDR2 are MDHEN and SYDVKM. Including the terminal cysteine and phenylalanine, the CDR3 comprises 15 residues. CDR3 DNA is the only sequence kept; it has 45 bases, read in frame from the first base. The trim is 7 bases for V and 8 bases for J, with a gap of 20 bases between the germline ends. What the time point label conveys for this sample: patch test 1, 2 weeks after DPC sensitization. The intended sense of this specimen's treatment or condition label: therapeutic diphenylcyclopropenone sensitization with weekly scalp DPC. At each patch-test visit, blood was drawn before the patch test was applied. Patients were eligible if aged 18 to 70, diagnosed with alopecia and judged suitable for DPC therapy, and pregnant patients were excluded. Unfractionated whole blood was collected in Tempus Blood RNA tubes, and total RNA was extracted from that blood.

Libraries were prepared through RACE. Instrument on record: NextSeq 500. During library preparation, unique molecular identifiers were attached to individual cDNA molecules so that TCRs could be counted quantitatively and reproducibly. Each blood RNA sample was used to sequence both TCR alpha and TCR beta chains. As for how the authors treated the data: The median number of TCRs per sample was some 100,000, ranging from about 23,224 to 750,000. The Decombinator software suite was used to annotate the V, J and CDR3 of the TCR reads. To make PS versus PT1 abundance plots, every sample was subsampled to the same number of TCRs (28,000). TCRs were defined as expanded if absent before sensitization and observed at least eight times at the 2-week time point. Through fastp at Q25 and MiXCR, TCRdb rebuilt clones from the public reads, retaining in-frame beta chains. Each entry is one CDR3 protein sequence, shown with its most common DNA and genes. These V and J calls are TCRdb output, not the study's own analysis. The sample table shows approximately 82,000 distinct CDR3 sequences, and roughly 10% are seen once. Clones ranked in the top ten supply around 2.3% of the sample.

The sample was whole blood, taken in connection with sensitization to the hapten diphenylcyclopropenone (DPC). This chain joins TRBV28 to TRBJ1-4, with no confidently assigned D gene. The sequence came from a man in his forties or fifties with alopecia areata. Some clones in this sample may be carry-over from other donors' samples. CDR3 sequence: CASNIPGSAGEKLFF. The DNA is TGTGCCAGCAACATACCGGGGTCGGCGGGGGAAAAACTGTTTTTT. With the portions outside the CDR3 filled from the reference TRBV28 and TRBJ1-4 genes, the complete variable region becomes DVKVTQSSRYLVKRTGEKVFLECVQDMDHENMFWYRQDPGLGLRLIYFSYDVKMKEKGDIPEGYSVSREKKERFSLILESASTNQTSMYLCASNIPGSAGEKLFFGSGTQLSVL.